The present TCR beta chain was sequenced within a study of blood T cell repertoires in COVID-19. In the study overall: PBMCs, B-cell-depleted T cells, or T cells provided the cDNA or gDNA that made up the material.

V shed 8 bases and J shed 4 bases, with 15 bases lying between them. The germline V gene has CDR1 MNHEY and CDR2 SVGAGI. The CDR3 contains 13 residues. Original analysis: Estimation of nucleated cell counts relied on the amplification of reference gene primers. Clones were read by immunoSEQ multiplex PCR, and TCRdb kept only the in-frame ones, dropping some. V, J and clone size were drawn from that table, and D and trimming were deduced from the DNA. Altogether roughly 180,000 clones are present, 80% to 90% being singletons, with the ten largest covering 2.1%. The V and J genes are TRBV6-5 and TRBJ2-7; no reliable D call. This TCR derives from a man in his 70s with active or convalescent COVID-19. Source material: peripheral blood. CDR3 nucleotides: TGTGCCAGCGACGGAGCAACCTTTTACGAGCAGTACTTC. Its translation is CASDGATFYEQYF.